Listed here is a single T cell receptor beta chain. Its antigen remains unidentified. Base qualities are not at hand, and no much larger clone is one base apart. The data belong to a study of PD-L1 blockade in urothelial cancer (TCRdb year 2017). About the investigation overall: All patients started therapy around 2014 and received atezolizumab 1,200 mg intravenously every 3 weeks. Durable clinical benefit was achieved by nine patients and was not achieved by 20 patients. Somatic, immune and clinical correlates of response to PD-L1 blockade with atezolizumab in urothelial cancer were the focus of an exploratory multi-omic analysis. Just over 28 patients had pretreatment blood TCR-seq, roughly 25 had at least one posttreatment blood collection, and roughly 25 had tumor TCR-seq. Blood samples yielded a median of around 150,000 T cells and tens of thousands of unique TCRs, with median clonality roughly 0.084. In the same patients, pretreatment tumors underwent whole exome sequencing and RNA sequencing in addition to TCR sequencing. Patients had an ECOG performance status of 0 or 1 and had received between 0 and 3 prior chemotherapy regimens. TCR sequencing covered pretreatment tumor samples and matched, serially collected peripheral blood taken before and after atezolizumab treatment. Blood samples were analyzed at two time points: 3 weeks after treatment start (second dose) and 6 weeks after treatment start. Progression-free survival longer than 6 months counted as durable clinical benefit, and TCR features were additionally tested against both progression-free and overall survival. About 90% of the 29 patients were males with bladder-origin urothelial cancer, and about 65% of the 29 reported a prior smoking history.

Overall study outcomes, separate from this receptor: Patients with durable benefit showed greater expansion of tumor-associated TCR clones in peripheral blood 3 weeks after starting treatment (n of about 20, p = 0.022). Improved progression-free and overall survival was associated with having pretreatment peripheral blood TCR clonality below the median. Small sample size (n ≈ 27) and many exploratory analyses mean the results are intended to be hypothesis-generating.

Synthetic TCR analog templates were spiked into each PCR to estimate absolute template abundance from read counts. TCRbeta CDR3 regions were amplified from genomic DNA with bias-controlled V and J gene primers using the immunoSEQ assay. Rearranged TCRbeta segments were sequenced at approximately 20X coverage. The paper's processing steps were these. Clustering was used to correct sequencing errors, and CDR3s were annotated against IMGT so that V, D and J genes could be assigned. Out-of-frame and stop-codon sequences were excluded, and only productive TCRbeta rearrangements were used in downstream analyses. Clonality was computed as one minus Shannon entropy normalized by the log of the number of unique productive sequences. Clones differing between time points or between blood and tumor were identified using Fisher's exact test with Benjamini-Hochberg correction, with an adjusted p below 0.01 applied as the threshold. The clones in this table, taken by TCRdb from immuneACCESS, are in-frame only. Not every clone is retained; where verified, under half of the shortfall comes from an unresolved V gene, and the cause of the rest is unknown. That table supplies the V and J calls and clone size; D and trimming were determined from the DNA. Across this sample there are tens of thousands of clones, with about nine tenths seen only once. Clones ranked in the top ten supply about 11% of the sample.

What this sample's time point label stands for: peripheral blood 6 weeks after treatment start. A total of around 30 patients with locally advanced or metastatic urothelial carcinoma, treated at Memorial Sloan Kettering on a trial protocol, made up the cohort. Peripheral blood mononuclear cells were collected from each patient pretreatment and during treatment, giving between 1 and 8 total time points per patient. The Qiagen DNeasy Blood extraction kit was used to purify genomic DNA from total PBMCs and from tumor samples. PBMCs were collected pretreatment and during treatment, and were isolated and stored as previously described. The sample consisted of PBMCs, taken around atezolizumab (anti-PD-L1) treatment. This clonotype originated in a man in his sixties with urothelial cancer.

The CDR3: CASRGQGLSYEQYF. The DNA sequence is given as TGTGCCAGCAGAGGACAGGGGCTATCCTACGAGCAGTACTTC. Here the chain combines TRBV2 and TRBJ2-7; TRBD1 agrees with 9 junctional bases. The CDR1 and CDR2 encoded by the germline V gene are SNHLY and FYNNEI. Trimming removed 6 bases from V and 1 base from J; the gene matches leave 4 bases unexplained. The CDR3 numbers 14 residues from cysteine through phenylalanine. Of the read, only the CDR3 DNA is kept; its 42 bases are in frame from base 1. The variable domain in full, with residues beyond the CDR3 obtained from the reference TRBV2 and TRBJ2-7 genes, is EPEVTQTPSHQVTQMGQEVILRCVPISNHLYFYWYRQILGQKVEFLVSFYNNEISEKSEIFDDQFSVERPDGSNFTLKIRSTKLEDSAMYFCASRGQGLSYEQYFGPGTRLTVT.